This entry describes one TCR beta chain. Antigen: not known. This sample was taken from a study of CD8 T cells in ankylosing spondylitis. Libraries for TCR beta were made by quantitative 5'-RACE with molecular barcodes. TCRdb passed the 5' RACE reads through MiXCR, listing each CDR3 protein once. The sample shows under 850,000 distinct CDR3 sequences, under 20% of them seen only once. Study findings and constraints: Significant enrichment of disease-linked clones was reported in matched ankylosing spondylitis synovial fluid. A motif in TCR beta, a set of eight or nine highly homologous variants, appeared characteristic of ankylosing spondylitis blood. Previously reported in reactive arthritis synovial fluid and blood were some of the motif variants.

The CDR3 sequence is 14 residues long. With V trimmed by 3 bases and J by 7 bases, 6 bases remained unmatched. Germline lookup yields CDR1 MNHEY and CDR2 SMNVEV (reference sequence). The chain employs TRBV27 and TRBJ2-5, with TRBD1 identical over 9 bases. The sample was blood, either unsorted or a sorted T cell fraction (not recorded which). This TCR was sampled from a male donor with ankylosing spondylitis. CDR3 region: CASSLGQGVVTQYF. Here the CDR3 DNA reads TGTGCCAGCAGTTTGGGACAGGGTGTCGTGACCCAGTACTTC.